The T cell receptor (beta chain) described here comes from a study of T cell repertoires in cytomegalovirus infection. Study-wide background: Matching HLA type, along with CMV infection, was indicated by public TCR beta signatures. Findings and caveats of the study: The study found HLA-C-restricted CMV-specific TCR beta clonotypes dominating the ex vivo response.

Each CDR3 protein gets one entry after TCRdb re-called the reads with MiXCR. Among 250,000 to 300,000 distinct CDR3 sequences listed, roughly 26% were seen once. The germline V and J ends were trimmed by 1 base and 0 bases, with 10 bases remaining between them. The CDR3 spans 16 residues. CDR1 SGHTA and CDR2 FQGNSA come from the germline V gene. This clonotype was seen repeatedly, ten times or more. What it recognizes is unknown. The chain links TRBV7-2 to TRBJ2-1; D uncertain. The material sequenced was PBMCs. This sequence originates from a human donor in good health (CMV status not recorded). Some clones in this sample may be carry-over from other donors' samples. The CDR3 bases are TGTGCCAGCAGCTTAGGAGGAGATAGCTCCTACAATGAGCAGTTCTTC. It encodes CASSLGGDSSYNEQFF.